This paragraph reports one T cell receptor beta chain. Its specificity is not known. The CDR3 loop spans 17 amino acids. Trimming removed 5 bases from V and 0 bases from J; junction bases left unmatched: 6. Germline lookup yields CDR1 LNHDA and CDR2 SQIVND (reference sequence). This specimen belongs to a study of shared clonotypes between healthy human individuals. Findings of the study overall: Expectations were that clonotype sharing among donors would be affected by sequencing depth.

CD45RO-negative CD8 cells positively selected for CCR7 made up the naive population, which excluded terminally differentiated effector memory CD45RA+ cells. Study processing details: There were no quality scores in the junction-only immunoSEQ sequences, so filtering differed. Clones were read by immunoSEQ multiplex PCR, and TCRdb kept only the in-frame ones, dropping some. V, J and clone size are taken as reported in that table, and D and trimming were inferred from the DNA itself. The sample contains roughly 810,000 clones, 95% to 97% of which appear only once. This chain joins TRBV19 and TRBJ2-1, with 11 bases lining up with TRBD2. Material for sequencing was naive CD8+ T cells sorted from blood. The TCR sequence derives from a man aged 30-40 years in good health. The CDR3 here is CASSPLAGGGSYNEQFF. The CDR3 DNA is TGTGCCAGTAGTCCTCTAGCGGGAGGAGGCTCCTACAATGAGCAGTTCTTC.